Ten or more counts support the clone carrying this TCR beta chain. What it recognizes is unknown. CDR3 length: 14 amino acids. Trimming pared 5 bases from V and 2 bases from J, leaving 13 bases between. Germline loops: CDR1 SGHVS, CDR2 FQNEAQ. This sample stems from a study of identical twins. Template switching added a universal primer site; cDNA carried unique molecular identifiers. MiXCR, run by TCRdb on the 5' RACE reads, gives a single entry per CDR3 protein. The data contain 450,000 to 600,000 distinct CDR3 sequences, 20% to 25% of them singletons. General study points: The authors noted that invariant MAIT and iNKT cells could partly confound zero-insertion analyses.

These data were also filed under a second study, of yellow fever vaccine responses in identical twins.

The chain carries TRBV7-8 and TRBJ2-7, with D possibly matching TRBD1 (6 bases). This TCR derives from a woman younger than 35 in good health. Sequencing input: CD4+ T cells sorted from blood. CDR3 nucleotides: TGTGCCAGCAGCCCGGGACAAATCACCTACGAGCAGTACTTC. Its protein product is CASSPGQITYEQYF.